This T cell receptor beta chain was sequenced during a study of spatial heterogeneity in lung cancer. Study details: Matched bulk RNA-seq provided a T cell module score, and TCR transcript counts in tumor regions correlated strongly with it.

The CDR3 is 12 amino acids. Trimming stripped 5 bases from V and 9 bases from J, with 10 bases between. Germline CDR1 and CDR2: SGHTA and FQGNSA. This clonotype was counted many times. Its antigen is currently unknown. Time point noted: sample taken at primary tumor resection. The authors sequenced whole RNA from tumor, nontumor lung or frozen PBMC without sorting. Findings of the study overall: Tumor mutation count correlated with how many alpha and beta TCRs expanded intratumorally. Expanded TCRs that were ubiquitous or regional had counts tracking ubiquitous and regional nonsynonymous mutations, respectively.

TCRdb reanalysed the 5' RACE reads using MiXCR and keeps one entry per CDR3 protein. This sample carries fewer than 5,500 distinct CDR3 sequences, approximately 9% of them seen once, and the ten largest clones take around 24%. The chain carries TRBV7-2 and TRBJ2-2; no clear D. This clonotype was sampled from a female donor with early-stage non-small cell lung cancer. Specimen: lung tumor tissue, collected at surgery. The CDR3 region is CASSPGRWELFF. The DNA of the CDR3 is TGTGCCAGCAGCCCCGGACGCTGGGAGCTGTTTTTT.